This entry describes one T cell receptor (beta chain). The antigen remains undetermined. The PCR was carried out with 60 Vbeta primers and 13 Jbeta primers. Sequencing used immunoSEQ multiplex PCR; TCRdb keeps in-frame clones, though not all of them. The sample has 140,000 to 150,000 clones, around 84% seen once. This entry comes from a study of cytomegalovirus exposure and HLA in healthy donors. General study points: Reports indicate that TCR beta sequences accurately predicted the HLA-A and HLA-B alleles of most subjects. Segments of the TCR beta V type were, in most cases, productive about 87% or about 30% of the time in an earlier analysis.

The junction had 8 bases not matched to a gene; V was cut back by 1 base and J by 9 bases. Germline V CDR1 and CDR2: MNHNS, SASEGT. The CDR3 extends over 15 amino acids. The chain employs TRBV6-1 and TRBJ2-1; TRBD2 aligns across 8 bases. The clonotype was recovered from a boy between 2 and 10 years old in good health and CMV-seronegative. Input material: PBMCs. CDR3 protein: CASSEEGLVRSEQFF. In nucleotides, the CDR3 is TGTGCCAGCAGTGAAGAGGGACTAGTTCGTAGTGAGCAGTTCTTC.